One and the same sample provided the 22 T cell receptor beta chains below, sequenced in a study of shared clonotypes between healthy human individuals. Here immunoSEQ multiplex PCR was the method, and the copy in TCRdb shows in-frame clones only, minus some. Found here are some 1.4 million clones, more than 95% of them singletons; the top ten hold about 1%. The sequencing input was naive CD4+ T cells sorted from blood. Regarding subset: CD45RA+ positively selected. Receptor source: a young man in good health.

The chain couples TRBV27 to TRBJ2-6; a weak D match, TRBD2 (5 bases). The CDR3 has 17 amino acids. V lost 5 bases to trimming and J lost 2 bases, with 16 bases between them. The V gene's germline CDR1 is MNHEY and CDR2 SMNVEV (reference sequence). CDR3 amino acids: CASSPRKLGPGANVLTF. The CDR3 nucleotides are TGTGCCAGCAGTCCGCGTAAACTAGGTCCTGGGGCCAACGTCCTGACTTTC.

The chain carries TRBV5-1 and TRBJ2-2; D gene unclear. This CDR3 region has 15 residues. V gave up 0 bases and J gave up 2 bases, with 8 bases separating them. CDR1 is SGHRS, CDR2 YFSETQ, per germline. The CDR3 spells CASSLGNRNTGELFF. For the CDR3, the DNA is TGCGCCAGCAGCTTGGGGAATAGAAACACCGGGGAGCTGTTTTTT.

This chain's CDR3 is CASSKKTGTGSTDTQYF. The CDR3 DNA is TGTGCCAGCAGTAAGAAAACCGGGACAGGTTCCACAGATACGCAGTATTTT. The chain has TRBV27 and TRBJ2-3, with TRBD1 matching over 8 bases. The germline gives CDR1 MNHEY, CDR2 SMNVEV (reference sequence). This CDR3 is built from 17 residues. J gave up 2 bases and V 5 bases, and 12 bases lay outside the gene matches.

The chain combines TRBV11-2 with TRBJ1-1, with 8 bases aligning to TRBD1. This CDR3 spans 13 amino acids. V was pared by 0 bases and J by 8 bases, with 2 bases of the junction left unmatched. Germline CDR1 and CDR2: SGHAT and FQNNGV. For the CDR3, the DNA is TGTGCCAGCAGCTTAGACCGGACAGGGGAAGCTTTCTTT. It is translated as CASSLDRTGEAFF. Drawing the rest from reference TRBV11-2 and TRBJ1-1, the complete variable domain is EAGVAQSPRYKIIEKRQSVAFWCNPISGHATLYWYQQILGQGPKLLIQFQNNGVVDDSQLPKDRFSAERLKGVDSTLKIQPAKLEDSAVYLCASSLDRTGEAFFGQGTRLTVV.

The V call is TRBV6-5, the J call TRBJ2-2, with D possibly TRBD1 on 6 matching bases. Germline V gene sequence: CDR1 MNHEY, CDR2 SVGAGI. The CDR3 has 14 residues. V was pared by 7 bases and J by 2 bases, with 11 bases between. DNA of the CDR3: TGTGCCAGCACACGGACAGCCAACACCGGGGAGCTGTTTTTT. Translated, it gives CASTRTANTGELFF.

This clone occurred once. The gene calls are TRBV6-5 and TRBJ1-2; 7 bases are a match to TRBD1. This CDR3 has 14 residues. Looked up from germline, CDR1 is MNHEY and CDR2 is SVGAGI. V was pared by 0 bases and J by 7 bases, with 5 bases of the junction left unmatched. The DNA of the CDR3 is TGTGCCAGCAGTTACTCGGTCCAGGGGGGTGGCTACACCTTC. It is translated as CASSYSVQGGGYTF.

This chain uses TRBV7-9 with TRBJ1-1; D is perhaps TRBD1 (5 bases). Germline CDR1 SEHNR, CDR2 FQNEAQ (reference sequence). CDR3 length: 14 residues. Trimming left V 5 bases short and J 3 bases short, with 13 bases between. DNA for the CDR3: TGTGCCAGCAGCCTCAGGGACGGTTACACTGAAGCTTTCTTT. Translated: CASSLRDGYTEAFF.

The gene calls are TRBV18 and TRBJ1-1, with unresolved D. This CDR3 comprises 14 residues. In germline, CDR1 is KGHSH, CDR2 LQKENI. Trimming shortened V by 3 bases and J by 2 bases, and 10 bases separated the two germline ends. The CDR3 coding sequence is TGTGCCAGCTCACCGGACCTTTTCAACACTGAAGCTTTCTTT. Its translation: CASSPDLFNTEAFF.

The chain has TRBV7-6 and TRBJ2-5; D perhaps matches TRBD2 (6 bases). Germline CDR1 is SGHVS and CDR2 is FNYEAQ. The CDR3 loop spans 17 amino acids. The V end was cut by 4 bases, the J end by 5 bases, with 23 bases between. The CDR3 DNA reads TGTGCCAGCAGCTCTCGACTACCCGGGAGTGCTGGGGAGACCCAGTACTTC. Protein: CASSSRLPGSAGETQYF.

The J gene is TRBJ2-5, the V gene TRBV4-1; TRBD2 might be the D (6 bases). This CDR3 is built from 16 residues. The germline CDR1 and CDR2 sequences are MGHRA and YSYEKL. V was shortened by 0 bases and J by 4 bases, with 15 bases between the two germline ends. The CDR3 DNA is TGCGCCAGCAGCCAAGAGAAGTGGGAGGAGAGAGAGACCCAGTACTTC. This translates into CASSQEKWEERETQYF.

The gene calls are TRBV18 and TRBJ2-1; TRBD2 agrees at 8 bases. V dropped 0 bases and J dropped 4; count of bases not matched to a gene: 5. Per the germline V gene, CDR1 is KGHSH and CDR2 is LQKENI. The CDR3 is 16 amino acids. CDR3 protein: CASSPPSGGQYNEQFF. CDR3 bases: TGTGCCAGCTCACCACCCTCGGGAGGGCAATACAATGAGCAGTTCTTC.

The chain has TRBV5-6 and TRBJ1-1; D ambiguous. The CDR3 loop spans 12 amino acids. CDR1 is SGHDT, CDR2 YYEEEE, per germline. V lost 2 bases to trimming and J lost 0 bases, with 2 bases between them. The CDR3 sequence: CASSFMNTEAFF. The CDR3 bases are TGTGCCAGCAGCTTCATGAACACTGAAGCTTTCTTT.

V is TRBV9 and J is TRBJ2-1; possibly TRBD2 for D (7 bases). Germline values: CDR1 SGDLS, CDR2 YYNGEE. This CDR3 has 14 amino acids. V was pared by 0 bases and J by 8 bases, with 12 bases between. The CDR3 sequence is CASSVDIGGDEQFF. The CDR3 bases are TGTGCCAGCAGCGTAGATATAGGGGGGGATGAGCAGTTCTTC.

This chain links TRBV2 with TRBJ1-4; tentatively, D is TRBD1 (5 bases). This CDR3 is 15 amino acids long. CDR1 is SNHLY, CDR2 FYNNEI, per germline. V was shortened by 4 bases and J by 0 bases, with 9 bases between the two germline ends. The CDR3 here is CASSGTFATNEKLFF. In DNA, the CDR3 is TGTGCCAGCAGTGGGACATTTGCAACTAATGAAAAACTGTTTTTT.

The rearrangement joins TRBV2 to TRBJ2-2, with D tentatively TRBD1 (6 bases). V lost 5 bases to trimming and J lost 0 bases, with 7 bases between them. Germline CDR1 is SNHLY and CDR2 is FYNNEI. The CDR3 has 14 amino acids. In DNA form, the CDR3 reads TGTGCCAGCAGTAGGACAGCGAACACCGGGGAGCTGTTTTTT. This translates into CASSRTANTGELFF.

The rearrangement joins TRBV29-1 to TRBJ2-3, with TRBD2 matching over 11 bases. V lost 3 bases, J lost 3 bases, and 2 bases stayed unmatched. Germline values: CDR1 SQVTM, CDR2 ANQGSEA. There are 14 residues in the CDR3. DNA of the CDR3: TGCAGCGTTGATTCTAGCGGGAGGACAGATACGCAGTATTTT. Protein sequence: CSVDSSGRTDTQYF.

V gene TRBV9 combines with J gene TRBJ2-2; TRBD2 is a possible D gene (5 bases). The CDR3 has 16 residues. CDR1 is SGDLS, CDR2 YYNGEE, per germline. Between the trimmed V and J ends, which lost 2 bases and 5 bases, there was a span of 16 bases. The CDR3 protein is CASSVLTSPGTGELFF. For the CDR3, the DNA is TGTGCCAGCAGCGTTCTTACTAGTCCGGGGACCGGGGAGCTGTTTTTT.

A single count supports this clone. The chain employs TRBV12-5 and TRBJ2-1; 11 nucleotides agree with TRBD2. J gave up 5 bases and V 3 bases, and 9 bases lay outside the gene matches. Germline CDR1 LGHNT, CDR2 FRNRAP. This CDR3 has 17 residues. CDR3 in DNA: TGTGCTAGTGGTTTCGACTACGGGACTAGCGGCAACAATGAGCAGTTCTTC. This codes for CASGFDYGTSGNNEQFF.

V and J are TRBV5-1 and TRBJ2-5; TRBD2 agrees at 9 bases. CDR3 length: 16 residues. Germline V gene data show CDR1 as SGHRS and CDR2 as YFSETQ. V lost 0 bases to trimming and J lost 2 bases; unmatched junction nucleotides: 5. CDR3 sequence: CASSLEGTSRQETQYF. In DNA, the CDR3 is TGCGCCAGCAGCTTGGAAGGGACTAGCAGACAAGAGACCCAGTACTTC.

The V gene is TRBV14, the J gene TRBJ1-1; TRBD1 is a possible D gene (5 bases). CDR3 size: 14 residues. Deletions cut 3 bases from V and 3 bases from J, with 11 bases between. CDR1 and CDR2 from the germline V gene are SGHDN and FVKESK. CDR3 sequence reads: CASSQQGGYTEAFF. In DNA form, the CDR3 reads TGTGCCAGCAGCCAGCAGGGAGGGTACACTGAAGCTTTCTTT.

The CDR3 coding sequence is TGTGCCTGGAGTCAAGGGGGGGGAGCTTTCTTT. It is translated as CAWSQGGGAFF. The chain joins TRBV30 to TRBJ1-1; TRBD1 might be the D (6 bases). CDR1 is GTSNPN, CDR2 SVGIG, per germline (reference sequence). V lost 2 bases and J 10 bases, leaving 11 bases between the germline ends. The CDR3 covers 11 residues. Complete variable domain (other parts from reference TRBV30 and TRBJ1-1): SQTIHQWPATLVQPVGSPLSLECTVEGTSNPNLYWYRQAAGRGLQLLFYSVGIGQISSEVPQNLSASRPQDRQFILSSKKLLLSDSGFYLCAWSQGGGAFFGQGTRLTVV.

The V and J genes are TRBV30 and TRBJ2-7; TRBD2 aligns across 7 bases. The V gene end was trimmed by 0 bases and the J gene end by 5 bases; junction bases not matched to a gene: 7. The CDR3 runs 14 residues. The germline V gene has CDR1 GTSNPN and CDR2 SVGIG (reference sequence). The CDR3 protein is CAWSVSSGVNEQYF. CDR3 in DNA: TGTGCCTGGAGTGTGTCTAGCGGAGTTAACGAGCAGTACTTC.